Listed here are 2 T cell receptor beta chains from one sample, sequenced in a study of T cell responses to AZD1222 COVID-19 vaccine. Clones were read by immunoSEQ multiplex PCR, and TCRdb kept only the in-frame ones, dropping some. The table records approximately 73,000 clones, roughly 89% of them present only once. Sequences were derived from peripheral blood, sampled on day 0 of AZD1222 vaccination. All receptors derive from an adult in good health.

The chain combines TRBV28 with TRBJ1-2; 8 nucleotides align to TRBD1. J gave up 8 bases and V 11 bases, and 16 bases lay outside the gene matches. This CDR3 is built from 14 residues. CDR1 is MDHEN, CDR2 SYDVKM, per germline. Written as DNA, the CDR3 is TGTGCCGGCGGTAGACAGGGGTCGAGAGGCGGCTACACCTTC. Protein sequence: CAGGRQGSRGGYTF.

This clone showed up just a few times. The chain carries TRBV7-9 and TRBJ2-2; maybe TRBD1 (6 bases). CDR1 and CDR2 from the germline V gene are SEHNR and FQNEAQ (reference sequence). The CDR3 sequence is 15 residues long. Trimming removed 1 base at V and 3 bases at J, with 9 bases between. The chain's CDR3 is CASSLGQGHTGELFF. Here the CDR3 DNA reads TGTGCCAGCAGCTTAGGCCAGGGGCACACCGGGGAGCTGTTTTTT.